The subject of this entry is one T cell receptor (beta chain). UMIs incorporating a 6-nucleotide sample barcode were appended by means of template switching. TCRdb reprocessed the 5' RACE reads, with one entry per CDR3 protein and no DNA. The listing records 420,000 or so distinct CDR3 sequences. This CDR3 spans 15 amino acids. Germline CDR1 MDHEN, CDR2 SYDVKM. The authors isolated total RNA from whole blood without sorting T cells. The sample originates from a study of monozygotic twins with inflammatory bowel disease. The sample taken for sequencing was blood. The chain combines TRBV28 with TRBJ1-5; TCRdb outputs TRBD1, but without DNA this stays unchecked. The source of this sequence is a human donor with ulcerative colitis or Crohn's disease, or a healthy co-twin of an affected twin (not recorded which). This CDR3 reads CASRKGDRVLQPQHF.